The present TCR beta chain was sequenced within a study of blood T cell repertoires in COVID-19. Study-level background: Sites in the United States, Italy and Spain provided acute and convalescent COVID-19 samples.

As concerns this clone: At the DNA level, this CDR3 is encoded by other sequences in the same sample as well.

This CDR3 is built from 12 residues. Germline V gene data show CDR1 as DFQATT and CDR2 as SNEGSKA (reference sequence). V was trimmed by 3 bases and J by 4 bases, leaving 7 bases between them. The authors' processing: For nucleated cells, counts were estimated from reference gene primer amplification. TCRdb's table, derived via immunoSEQ multiplex PCR, lists solely in-frame clones and lacks some. V, J and clone size reflect that table, while D and trimming were determined from the DNA. The data hold hundreds of thousands of clones, with around 87% observed a single time. The sample comprised peripheral blood. The chain uses TRBV20-1 and TRBJ2-1; TRBD2 is a possible D gene (6 bases). This clonotype originated in a man aged 55 to 69 who had recovered from COVID-19. The CDR3: CSASSGYNEQFF. For the CDR3, the DNA is TGCAGTGCTAGTAGCGGATACAATGAGCAGTTCTTC.